Below are 8 T cell receptor beta chains sequenced from a single sample in a study of T cells after yellow fever vaccination. TCRdb reprocessed the 5' RACE reads with MiXCR, giving one entry per CDR3 protein. The sample includes roughly 140,000 distinct CDR3 sequences, 7.7% seen only once; the top ten take approximately 0.78%. Sample: CD4+ T cells sorted from PBMCs, taken 5 days after the yellow fever booster vaccination. Receptors originate from a man aged 30 to 39 who received the YFV17D yellow fever vaccine.

The chain employs TRBV19 and TRBJ2-7; D unclear. With 2 bases removed from V and 6 bases from J, the gap between germline ends came to 11 bases. The CDR3 contains 13 residues. Germline V gives CDR1 LNHDA, CDR2 SQIVND (reference sequence). The CDR3 protein is CASSIWASAEQYF. The CDR3 DNA sequence: TGTGCCAGTAGTATATGGGCGTCCGCCGAGCAGTACTTC.

In its sample, this clonotype was seen many times. The chain employs TRBV19 and TRBJ2-5; D is unclear. This CDR3 is 14 amino acids long. Germline-derived CDR1 and CDR2 are LNHDA and SQIVND (reference sequence). Trimming took off 5 bases at V and 5 bases at J, with 15 bases between the two ends. The CDR3 region is CASSSWDFRETQYF. DNA of the CDR3: TGTGCCAGTAGTTCTTGGGATTTCCGGGAGACCCAGTACTTC.

This clonotype was counted many times. The chain joins TRBV7-8 to TRBJ1-6; tentatively, D is TRBD1 (6 bases). The CDR3 totals 15 residues. V lost 6 bases, J lost 9 bases, and 18 bases lay in between. Germline lookup yields CDR1 SGHVS and CDR2 FQNEAQ. The CDR3 loop is CASRLMGAGGSPLHF. Here the CDR3 DNA reads TGTGCCAGCAGACTCATGGGGGCGGGAGGTTCACCCCTCCACTTT.

This clonotype was found many times. V and J are TRBV7-2 and TRBJ1-5, with 12 positions matching TRBD1. Per germline, CDR1 SGHTA and CDR2 FQGNSA. The CDR3 has 14 residues. V lost 6 bases and J lost 6; bases outside the gene matches: 3. Written as DNA, the CDR3 is TGTGCCAGCAGTAGGGACAGGGGGCTTCAGCCCCAGCATTTT. Residues: CASSRDRGLQPQHF.

This clonotype came up many times. V gene TRBV4-3 combines with J gene TRBJ2-1, with 7 positions matching TRBD2. Losses at the gene ends were 1 base for V and 3 bases for J; bases not matched to a gene: 12. The CDR3 contains 18 residues. The germline V gene encodes CDR1 LGHNA and CDR2 YSLEER. CDR3 sequence: CASSQGWRSSGVYNEQFF. The CDR3 nucleotides read TGCGCCAGCAGCCAAGGATGGAGGTCTAGCGGAGTCTACAATGAGCAGTTCTTC.

This clonotype has just a few counts. J is TRBJ2-5 and V is TRBV4-2; perhaps TRBD1 as D (6 bases). This CDR3 comprises 16 residues. V was shortened by 1 base and J by 4 bases, with 16 bases between the two germline ends. The germline V gene has CDR1 LGHNA and CDR2 YNFKEQ. CDR3 in amino acids: CASSQGLGGRGETQYF. The DNA for the CDR3 is TGTGCCAGCAGCCAAGGGTTAGGGGGACGAGGAGAGACCCAGTACTTC.

About this clonotype itself: Just one base apart from a much larger clone, this may be a read error. This chain uses TRBV5-1 with TRBJ2-2; D is unclear. Per the germline V gene, CDR1 is SGHRS and CDR2 is YFSETQ. The CDR3 is 14 amino acids. DNA of the CDR3: TGCGCCAGCAGCTTGTATCCGAACGCCGGGGAGCTGTTTTTT. It encodes CASSLYPNAGELFF.

This clonotype was seen at least ten times. The chain recombines TRBV12-3 or TRBV12-4 with TRBJ2-5; 9 nucleotides align to TRBD1. V shed 6 bases and J 2 bases; nucleotides not matched to a gene: 4. The length of the CDR3 is 14 residues. The CDR3 DNA reads as TGTGCCAGCAGGGGGACAGGGAGGCAAGAGACCCAGTACTTC. Its protein product is CASRGTGRQETQYF.